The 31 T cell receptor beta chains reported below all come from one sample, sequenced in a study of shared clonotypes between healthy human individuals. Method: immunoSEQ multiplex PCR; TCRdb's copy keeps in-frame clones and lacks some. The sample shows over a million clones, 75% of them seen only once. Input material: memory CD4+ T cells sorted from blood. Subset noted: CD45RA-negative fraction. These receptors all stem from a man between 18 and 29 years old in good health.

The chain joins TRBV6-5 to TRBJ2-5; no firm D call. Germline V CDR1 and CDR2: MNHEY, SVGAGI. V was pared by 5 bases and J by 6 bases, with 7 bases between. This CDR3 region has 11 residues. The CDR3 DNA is TGTGCCAGCAGTGCGTATAAGACCCAGTACTTC. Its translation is CASSAYKTQYF.

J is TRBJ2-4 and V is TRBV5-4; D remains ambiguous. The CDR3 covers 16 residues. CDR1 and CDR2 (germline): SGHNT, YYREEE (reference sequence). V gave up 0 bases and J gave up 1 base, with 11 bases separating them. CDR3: CASSLADRNAKNIQYF. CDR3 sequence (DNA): TGTGCCAGCAGCTTGGCTGACCGCAACGCCAAAAACATTCAGTACTTC. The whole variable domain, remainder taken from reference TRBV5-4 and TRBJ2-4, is ETGVTQSPTHLIKTRGQQVTLRCSSQSGHNTVSWYQQALGQGPQFIFQYYREEENGRGNFPPRFSGLQFPNYSSELNVNALELDDSALYLCASSLADRNAKNIQYFGAGTRLSVL.

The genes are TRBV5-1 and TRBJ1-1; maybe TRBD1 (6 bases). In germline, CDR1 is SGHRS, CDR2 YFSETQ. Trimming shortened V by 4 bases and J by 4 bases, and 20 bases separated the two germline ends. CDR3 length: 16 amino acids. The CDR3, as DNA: TGCGCCAGCAGCACCCGGTCCGGGGGCGGTGGCACTGAAGCTTTCTTT. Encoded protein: CASSTRSGGGGTEAFF. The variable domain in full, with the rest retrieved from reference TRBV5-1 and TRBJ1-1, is KAGVTQTPRYLIKTRGQQVTLSCSPISGHRSVSWYQQTPGQGLQFLFEYFSETQRNKGNFPGRFSGRQFSNSRSEMNVSTLELGDSALYLCASSTRSGGGGTEAFFGQGTRLTVV.

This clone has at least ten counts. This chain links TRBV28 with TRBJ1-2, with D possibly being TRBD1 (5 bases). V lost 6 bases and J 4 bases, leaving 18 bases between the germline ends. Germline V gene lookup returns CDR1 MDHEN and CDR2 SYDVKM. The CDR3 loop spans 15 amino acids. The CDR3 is CASSTRTGTPYGYTF. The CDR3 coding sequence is TGTGCCAGCAGCACCCGAACAGGAACCCCCTATGGCTACACCTTC.

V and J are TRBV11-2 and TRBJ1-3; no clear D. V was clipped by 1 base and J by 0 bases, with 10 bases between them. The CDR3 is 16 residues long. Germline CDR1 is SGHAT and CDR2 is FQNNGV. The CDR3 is CASSLVSGLSGNTIYF. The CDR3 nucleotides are TGTGCCAGCAGCTTAGTGTCGGGCCTCTCTGGAAACACCATATATTTT. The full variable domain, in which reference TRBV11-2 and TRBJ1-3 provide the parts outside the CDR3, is EAGVAQSPRYKIIEKRQSVAFWCNPISGHATLYWYQQILGQGPKLLIQFQNNGVVDDSQLPKDRFSAERLKGVDSTLKIQPAKLEDSAVYLCASSLVSGLSGNTIYFGEGSWLTVV.

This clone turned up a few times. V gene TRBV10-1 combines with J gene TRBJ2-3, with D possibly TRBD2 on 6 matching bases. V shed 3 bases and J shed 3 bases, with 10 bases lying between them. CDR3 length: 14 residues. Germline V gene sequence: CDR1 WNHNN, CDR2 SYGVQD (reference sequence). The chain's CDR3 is CASSERRVTDTQYF. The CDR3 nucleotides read TGCGCCAGCAGTGAACGGAGGGTAACAGATACGCAGTATTTT.

The CDR3 protein is CASSYPDRADTQYF. CDR3 sequence (DNA): TGTGCCAGCAGCTACCCGGACCGTGCAGATACGCAGTATTTT. The rearrangement links TRBV5-4 to TRBJ2-3; D is unclear. The CDR3 is 14 amino acids. Germline values: CDR1 SGHNT, CDR2 YYREEE (reference sequence). V was pared by 3 bases and J by 4 bases, with 12 bases between.

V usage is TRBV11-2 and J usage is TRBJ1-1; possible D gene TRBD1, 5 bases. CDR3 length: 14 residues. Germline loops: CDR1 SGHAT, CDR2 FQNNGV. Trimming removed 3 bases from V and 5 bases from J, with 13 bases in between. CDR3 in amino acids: CASSFAGVRTEAFF. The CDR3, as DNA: TGTGCCAGCAGCTTTGCGGGGGTCCGGACTGAAGCTTTCTTT. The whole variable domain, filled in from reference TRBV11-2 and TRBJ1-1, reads EAGVAQSPRYKIIEKRQSVAFWCNPISGHATLYWYQQILGQGPKLLIQFQNNGVVDDSQLPKDRFSAERLKGVDSTLKIQPAKLEDSAVYLCASSFAGVRTEAFFGQGTRLTVV.

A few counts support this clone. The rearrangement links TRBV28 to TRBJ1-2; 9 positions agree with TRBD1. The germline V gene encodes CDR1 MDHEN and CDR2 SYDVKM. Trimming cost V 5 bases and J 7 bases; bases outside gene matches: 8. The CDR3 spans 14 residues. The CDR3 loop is CASSPGTGSGGYTF. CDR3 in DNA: TGTGCCAGCAGTCCCGGGACAGGGAGCGGTGGCTACACCTTC.

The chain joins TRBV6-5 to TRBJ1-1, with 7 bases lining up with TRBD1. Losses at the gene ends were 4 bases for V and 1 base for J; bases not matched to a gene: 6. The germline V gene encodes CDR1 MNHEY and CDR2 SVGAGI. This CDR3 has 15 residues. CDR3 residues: CASSWETGSNTEAFF. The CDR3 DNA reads TGTGCCAGCAGTTGGGAGACAGGGTCGAACACTGAAGCTTTCTTT.

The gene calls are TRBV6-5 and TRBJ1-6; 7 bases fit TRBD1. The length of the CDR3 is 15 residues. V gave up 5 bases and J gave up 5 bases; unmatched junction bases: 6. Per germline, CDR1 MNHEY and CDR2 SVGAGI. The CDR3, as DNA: TGTGCCAGCAGTGGGGGACAGATCAATAATTCACCCCTCCACTTT. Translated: CASSGGQINNSPLHF.

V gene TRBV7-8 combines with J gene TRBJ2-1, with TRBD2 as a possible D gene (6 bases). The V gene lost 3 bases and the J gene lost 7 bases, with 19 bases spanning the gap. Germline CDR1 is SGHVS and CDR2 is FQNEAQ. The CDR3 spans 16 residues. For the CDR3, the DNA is TGTGCCAGCAGCTTCATGGCGGGGCCGGGGAATAATGAGCAGTTCTTC. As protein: CASSFMAGPGNNEQFF.

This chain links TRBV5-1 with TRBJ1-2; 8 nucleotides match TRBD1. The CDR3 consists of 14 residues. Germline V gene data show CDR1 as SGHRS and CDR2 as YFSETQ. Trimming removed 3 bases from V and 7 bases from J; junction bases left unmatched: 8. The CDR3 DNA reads TGCGCCAGCAGCTATCTGCAGGGGGCTGGTGGCTACACCTTC. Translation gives CASSYLQGAGGYTF.

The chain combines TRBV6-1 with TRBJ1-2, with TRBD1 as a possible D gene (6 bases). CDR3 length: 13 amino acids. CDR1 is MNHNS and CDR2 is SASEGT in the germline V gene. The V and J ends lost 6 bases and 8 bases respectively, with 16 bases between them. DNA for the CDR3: TGTGCCAGCAGCCCCGTAGGGGGGGGAGGCTACACCTTC. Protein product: CASSPVGGGGYTF.

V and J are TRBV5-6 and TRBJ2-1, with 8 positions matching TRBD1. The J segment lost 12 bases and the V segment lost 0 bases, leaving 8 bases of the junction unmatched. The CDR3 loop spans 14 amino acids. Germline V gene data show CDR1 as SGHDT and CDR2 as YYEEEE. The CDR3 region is CASSLANPGQAQFF. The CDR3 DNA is TGTGCCAGCAGCTTGGCCAACCCGGGACAGGCGCAGTTCTTC.

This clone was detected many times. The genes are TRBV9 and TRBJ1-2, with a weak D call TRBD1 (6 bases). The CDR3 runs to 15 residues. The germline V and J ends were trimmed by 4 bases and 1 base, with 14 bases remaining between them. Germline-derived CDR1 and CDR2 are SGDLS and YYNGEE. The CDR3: CASSSQGHGNYGYTF. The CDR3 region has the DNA TGTGCCAGCAGCTCACAGGGTCACGGTAACTATGGCTACACCTTC.

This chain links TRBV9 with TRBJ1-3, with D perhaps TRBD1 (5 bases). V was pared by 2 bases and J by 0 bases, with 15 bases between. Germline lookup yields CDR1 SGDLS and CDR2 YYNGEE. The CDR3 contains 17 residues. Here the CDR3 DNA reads TGTGCCAGCAGCGTCACGTCGGCGGGGGTCTCTGGAAACACCATATATTTT. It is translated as CASSVTSAGVSGNTIYF. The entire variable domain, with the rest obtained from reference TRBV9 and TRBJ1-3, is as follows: DSGVTQTPKHLITATGQRVTLRCSPRSGDLSVYWYQQSLDQGLQFLIQYYNGEERAKGNILERFSAQQFPDLHSELNLSSLELGDSALYFCASSVTSAGVSGNTIYFGEGSWLTVV.

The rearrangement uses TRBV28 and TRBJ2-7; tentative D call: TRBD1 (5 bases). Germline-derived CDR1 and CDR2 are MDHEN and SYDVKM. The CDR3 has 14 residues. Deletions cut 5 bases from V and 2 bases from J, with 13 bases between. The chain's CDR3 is CASSLPTETYEQYF. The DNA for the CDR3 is TGTGCCAGCAGTCTGCCGACAGAGACCTACGAGCAGTACTTC.

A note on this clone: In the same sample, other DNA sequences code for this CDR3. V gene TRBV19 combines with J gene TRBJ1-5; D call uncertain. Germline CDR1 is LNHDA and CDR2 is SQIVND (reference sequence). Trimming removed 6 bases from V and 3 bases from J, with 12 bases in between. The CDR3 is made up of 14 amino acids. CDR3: CASSGQLINQPQHF. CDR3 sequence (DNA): TGTGCCAGTAGCGGGCAGCTTATCAATCAGCCCCAGCATTTT.

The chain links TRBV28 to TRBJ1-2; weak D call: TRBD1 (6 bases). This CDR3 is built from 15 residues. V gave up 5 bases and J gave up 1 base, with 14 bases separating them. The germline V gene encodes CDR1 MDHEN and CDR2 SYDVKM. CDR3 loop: CASSPHPGDNYGYTF. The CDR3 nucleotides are TGTGCCAGCAGTCCCCACCCAGGGGATAACTATGGCTACACCTTC.

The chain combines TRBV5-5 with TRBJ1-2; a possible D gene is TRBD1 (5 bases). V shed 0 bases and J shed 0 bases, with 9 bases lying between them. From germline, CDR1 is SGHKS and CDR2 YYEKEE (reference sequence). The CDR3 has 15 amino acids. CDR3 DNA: TGTGCCAGCAGCTTGGTGGAGGGGACTAACTATGGCTACACCTTC. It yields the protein CASSLVEGTNYGYTF.

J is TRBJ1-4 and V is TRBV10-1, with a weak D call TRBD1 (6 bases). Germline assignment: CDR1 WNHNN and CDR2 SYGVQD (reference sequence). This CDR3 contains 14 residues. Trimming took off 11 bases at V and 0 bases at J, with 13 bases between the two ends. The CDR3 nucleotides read TGCGCCTCCGAGGGGGAGGCAACTAATGAAAAACTGTTTTTT. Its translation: CASEGEATNEKLFF.

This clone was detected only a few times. CDR3 nucleotide sequence: TGTGCCAGCAGCTTAGTGGCCAGCCAAGAGACCCAGTACTTC. Translating gives CASSLVASQETQYF. The V gene is TRBV7-2, the J gene TRBJ2-5; unclear D gene. Germline CDR1 is SGHTA and CDR2 is FQGNSA. The CDR3 consists of 14 residues. Trimming took off 1 base at V and 1 base at J, with 7 bases between the two ends.

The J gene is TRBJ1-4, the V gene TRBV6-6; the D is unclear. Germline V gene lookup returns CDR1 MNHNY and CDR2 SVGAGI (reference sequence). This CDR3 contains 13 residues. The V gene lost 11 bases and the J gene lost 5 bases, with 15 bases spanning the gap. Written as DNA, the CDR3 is TGTGCCGGTCGGCCATCCTTGAATGAAAAACTGTTTTTT. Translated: CAGRPSLNEKLFF.

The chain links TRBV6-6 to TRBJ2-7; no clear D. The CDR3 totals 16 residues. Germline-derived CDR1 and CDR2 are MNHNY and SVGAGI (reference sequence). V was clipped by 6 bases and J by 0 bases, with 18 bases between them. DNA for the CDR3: TGTGCCAGCAGGCCTTCCGGCGCTTCCAGCTCCTACGAGCAGTACTTC. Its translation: CASRPSGASSSYEQYF.

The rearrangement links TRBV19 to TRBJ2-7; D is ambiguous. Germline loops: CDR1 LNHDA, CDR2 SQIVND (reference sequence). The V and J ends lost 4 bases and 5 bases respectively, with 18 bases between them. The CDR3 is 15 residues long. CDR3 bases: TGTGCCAGTAGTACCCAAGCGAGGCGTATCGACGAGCAGTACTTC. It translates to CASSTQARRIDEQYF.

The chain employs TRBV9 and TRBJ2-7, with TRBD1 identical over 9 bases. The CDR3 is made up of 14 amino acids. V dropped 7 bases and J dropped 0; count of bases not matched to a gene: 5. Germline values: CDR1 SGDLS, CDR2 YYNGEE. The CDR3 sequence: CASGKTGGSYEQYF. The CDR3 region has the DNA TGTGCCAGCGGCAAGACAGGGGGCTCCTACGAGCAGTACTTC.

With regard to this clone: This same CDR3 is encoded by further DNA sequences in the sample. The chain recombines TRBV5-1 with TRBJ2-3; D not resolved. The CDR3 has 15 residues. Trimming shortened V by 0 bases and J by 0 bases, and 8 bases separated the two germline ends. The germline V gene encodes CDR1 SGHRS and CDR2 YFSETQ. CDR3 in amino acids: CASSLGLASTDTQYF. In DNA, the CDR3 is TGCGCCAGCAGCTTGGGTCTGGCTAGCACAGATACGCAGTATTTT.

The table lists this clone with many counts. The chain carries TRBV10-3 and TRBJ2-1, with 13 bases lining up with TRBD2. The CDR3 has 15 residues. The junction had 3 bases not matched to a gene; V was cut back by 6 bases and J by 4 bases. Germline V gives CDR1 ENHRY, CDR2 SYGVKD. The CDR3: CAISSLAGGYNEQFF. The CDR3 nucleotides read TGTGCCATCAGCTCACTAGCGGGGGGGTACAATGAGCAGTTCTTC.

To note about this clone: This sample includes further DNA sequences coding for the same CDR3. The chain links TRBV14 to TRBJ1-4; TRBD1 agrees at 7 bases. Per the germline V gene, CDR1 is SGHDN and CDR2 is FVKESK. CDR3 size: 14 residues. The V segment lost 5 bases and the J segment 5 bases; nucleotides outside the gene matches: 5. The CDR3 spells CASSFRGGNEKLFF. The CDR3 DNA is TGTGCCAGCAGCTTCAGGGGGGGGAATGAAAAACTGTTTTTT.

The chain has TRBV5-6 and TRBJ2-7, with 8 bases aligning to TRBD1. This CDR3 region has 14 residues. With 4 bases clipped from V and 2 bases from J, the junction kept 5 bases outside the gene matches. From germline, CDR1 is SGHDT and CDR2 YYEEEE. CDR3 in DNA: TGTGCCAGCAGCGTCCGGGACAGGCCCTACGAGCAGTACTTC. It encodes CASSVRDRPYEQYF.